Below are 6 T cell receptor beta chains sequenced from a single sample in a study of blood T cell repertoires in COVID-19. Sequencing was performed with immunoSEQ multiplex PCR; in TCRdb, only in-frame clones are kept and a portion is missing. The sample has approximately 220,000 clones, approximately 87% seen once. Material: peripheral blood. The receptors shown here come from a woman aged 45 to 65 with acute or convalescent COVID-19.

This clone was counted once. The chain couples TRBV5-1 to TRBJ1-3, with TRBD1 identical over 7 bases. Looked up from germline, CDR1 is SGHRS and CDR2 is YFSETQ. The V and J ends lost 7 bases and 7 bases, in that order; junction bases with no gene match: 8. This CDR3 contains 13 residues. The CDR3 loop reads CASWGQKGNTIYF. The CDR3 region has the DNA TGCGCCAGCTGGGGACAGAAGGGTAACACCATATATTTT.

The chain uses TRBV4-2 and TRBJ2-7, with D possibly matching TRBD1 (6 bases). The CDR3 runs 12 residues. Germline V gene lookup returns CDR1 LGHNA and CDR2 YNFKEQ. Trimming pared 1 base from V and 6 bases from J, leaving 7 bases between. The CDR3 loop is CASSQGGGEQYF. The CDR3 nucleotides are TGTGCCAGCAGCCAAGGAGGGGGCGAGCAGTACTTC.

The chain is built from TRBV18 and TRBJ2-7; TRBD1 aligns across 7 bases. The ends lost 6 bases at V and 4 bases at J; junction bases unmatched: 12. The CDR3 consists of 15 residues. In germline, CDR1 is KGHSH, CDR2 LQKENI. The CDR3 is CASSPDREFLYEQYF. CDR3 DNA sequence: TGTGCCAGCTCGCCCGACAGGGAATTTCTGTACGAGCAGTACTTC.

The chain joins TRBV7-2 to TRBJ1-4; 8 nucleotides match TRBD1. Germline-derived CDR1 and CDR2 are SGHTA and FQGNSA. V was clipped by 5 bases and J by 8 bases; unmatched bases: 7. This CDR3 region has 14 residues. CDR3 coding DNA: TGTGCCAGCAGCCTGCCCGACAGGGGAGAAAAACTGTTTTTT. Translation: CASSLPDRGEKLFF.

This rearrangement joins TRBV5-8 to TRBJ2-7, with D possibly matching TRBD2 (5 bases). Looked up from germline, CDR1 is SGHTS and CDR2 is YDEGEE. The CDR3 runs 14 residues. Trimming left V 6 bases short and J 6 bases short, with 19 bases between. CDR3 in amino acids: CASTSRWLGLEQYF. Written as DNA, the CDR3 is TGTGCCAGCACCTCGAGATGGCTTGGACTCGAGCAGTACTTC.

The V gene is TRBV6-2 or TRBV6-3, the J gene TRBJ2-2, with D possibly matching TRBD2 (6 bases). CDR1 is MNHEY, CDR2 SVGEGT, per germline. The CDR3 is made up of 14 amino acids. With 2 bases removed from V and 6 bases from J, the gap between germline ends came to 10 bases. Here the CDR3 reads CASSYLWGAGELFF. Here the CDR3 DNA reads TGTGCCAGCAGTTACCTGTGGGGGGCCGGGGAGCTGTTTTTT.